A single sample gave rise to the 7 T cell receptor beta chains below, sequenced in a study of T cells in Graves' hyperthyroidism and ophthalmopathy. Researchers amplified the TCR beta CDR3 regions from RNA transcripts. The HTBI primer set served for first-round RT-PCR of the TCR CDR3. TCRdb used MiXCR to reprocess the multiplex PCR reads, holding one entry per CDR3 protein. The table lists approximately 530,000 distinct CDR3 sequences, nearly 20% of them singletons. The source material was blood. These receptors all come from a man aged 35-49 years with Graves' ophthalmopathy.

Only a few counts were recorded for this clonotype. V usage is TRBV9 and J usage is TRBJ1-2; TRBD1 aligns across 8 bases. With V trimmed by 7 bases and J by 6 bases, 8 bases remained unmatched. The V gene's germline CDR1 is SGDLS and CDR2 YYNGEE. CDR3 size: 13 residues. The CDR3 sequence: CASDGQGAHGYTF. The DNA for the CDR3 is TGTGCCAGCGATGGACAGGGAGCTCATGGCTACACCTTC.

As concerns this clonotype: The conserved closing phenylalanine or tryptophan is absent in this CDR3, likely reflecting a read error. CDR3 sequence reads: CASSPSPDYGYTS. In nucleotides, the CDR3 is TGTGCCAGCAGTCCATCACCTGACTATGGCTACACCTCC. The chain employs TRBV12-3 or TRBV12-4 and TRBJ1-2; no reliable D call. This CDR3 spans 13 amino acids. V lost 5 bases and J lost 3, with 10 bases in between.

This clonotype was found a few times. One base away lies a much larger clone, so this may be a sequencing read error. This chain connects TRBV6-5 to TRBJ1-1, with D possibly being TRBD1 (5 bases). The germline V gene encodes CDR1 MNHEY and CDR2 SVGAGI. The CDR3 length is 15 residues. V lost 2 bases and J 3 bases, leaving 13 bases between the germline ends. In DNA, the CDR3 is TGTGCCAGCAGTTACGGGGGGGATTGGGACACTGAAGCTTTCTTT. Translation: CASSYGGDWDTEAFF.

The CDR3 coding sequence is TGTGCCAGCAGCAATAGCGGGGGGGCCTACAATGAGCAGTTCTTC. Translating gives CASSNSGGAYNEQFF. The gene calls are TRBV27 and TRBJ2-1; 11 positions match TRBD2. V was pared by 6 bases and J by 2 bases, with 3 bases of the junction left unmatched. The CDR3 is 15 amino acids. Germline CDR1 reads MNHEY; CDR2 reads SMNVEV (reference sequence).

This chain links TRBV19 with TRBJ1-2; tentative D call: TRBD1 (5 bases). This CDR3 has 16 amino acids. CDR1 and CDR2 from the germline V gene are LNHDA and SQIVND (reference sequence). The germline V and J ends were trimmed by 3 bases and 2 bases, with 16 bases remaining between them. The CDR3 spells CASSIEVGGANYGYTF. CDR3 nucleotide sequence: TGTGCCAGTAGTATTGAGGTCGGGGGTGCCAACTATGGCTACACCTTC.

The rearrangement links TRBV9 to TRBJ1-2; weak D call: TRBD1 (6 bases). V lost 0 bases and J 0 bases, leaving 9 bases between the germline ends. CDR1 is SGDLS and CDR2 is YYNGEE in the germline V gene. The CDR3 is 15 amino acids. For the CDR3, the DNA is TGTGCCAGCAGCGTAGAGGGGGTTGCTAACTATGGCTACACCTTC. Translation gives CASSVEGVANYGYTF.

This clonotype was seen at least ten times. The CDR3 protein is CASSSVRGGVDTQYF. DNA of the CDR3: TGTGCCAGCAGTTCCGTGCGGGGGGGCGTAGATACGCAGTATTTT. This chain uses TRBV28 with TRBJ2-3; 9 nucleotides line up with TRBD2. This CDR3 is 15 amino acids long. Germline trimming cut 4 bases from V and 5 bases from J; bases unmatched to any gene: 7. The germline CDR1 and CDR2 sequences are MDHEN and SYDVKM.